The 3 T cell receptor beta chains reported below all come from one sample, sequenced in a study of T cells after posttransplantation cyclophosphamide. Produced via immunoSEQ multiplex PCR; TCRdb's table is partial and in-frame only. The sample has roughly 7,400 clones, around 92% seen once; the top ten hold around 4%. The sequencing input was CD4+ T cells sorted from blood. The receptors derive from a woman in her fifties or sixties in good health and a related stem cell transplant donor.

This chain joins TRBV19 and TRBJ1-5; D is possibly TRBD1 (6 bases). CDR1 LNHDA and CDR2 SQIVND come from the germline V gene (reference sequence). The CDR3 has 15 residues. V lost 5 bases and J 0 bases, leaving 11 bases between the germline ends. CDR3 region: CASSGGGGSNQPQHF. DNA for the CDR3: TGTGCCAGTAGTGGAGGGGGGGGTAGCAATCAGCCCCAGCATTTT.

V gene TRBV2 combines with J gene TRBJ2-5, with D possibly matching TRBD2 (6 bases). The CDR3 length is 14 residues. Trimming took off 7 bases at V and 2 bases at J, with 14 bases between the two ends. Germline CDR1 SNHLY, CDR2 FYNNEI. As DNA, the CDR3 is TGTGCCAGCATTTCTGGCCGGGGGCAAGAGACCCAGTACTTC. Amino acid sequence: CASISGRGQETQYF.

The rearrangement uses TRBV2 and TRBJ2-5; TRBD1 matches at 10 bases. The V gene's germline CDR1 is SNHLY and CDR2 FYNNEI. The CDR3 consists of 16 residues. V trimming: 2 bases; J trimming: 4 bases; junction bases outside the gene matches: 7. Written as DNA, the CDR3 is TGTGCCAGCAGTGAAACCCGGACAGGGGGGCGAGAGACCCAGTACTTC. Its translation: CASSETRTGGRETQYF.